This T cell receptor beta chain is drawn from a study of naive and memory T cell subsets. V was shortened by 5 bases and J by 5 bases, with 10 bases between the two germline ends. Germline V gene data show CDR1 as MDHEN and CDR2 as SYDVKM. CDR3 length: 12 residues. Both TRBC1 and TRBC2 were covered by a beta constant-region primer of two equimolar oligonucleotides. Ligated cDNA was amplified by four rounds of PCR with nested alpha and beta constant-region primers and SP2. TCRdb re-called the UMI-ligation and nested PCR reads with MiXCR, one entry per CDR3 protein. The sample holds about 150,000 distinct CDR3 sequences; 22% are singletons and the top ten take roughly 0.1%. Whole-study findings and limits: Naive repertoires, especially CD8, held a few larger clonotypes, possibly memory cells re-expressing CD45RA. In naive cells, over 85% of TCR sequences were seen only once.

Comment on this clonotype: Its cognate antigen is unknown.

The specimen sequenced was naive CD4+ T cells from blood. The sequence was collected from a human donor in good health. This chain joins TRBV28 and TRBJ2-7; D is unresolved. For the CDR3, the DNA is TGTGCCAGCAGTGGTCAGGTCCACGAGCAGTACTTC. This sequence encodes CASSGQVHEQYF. Based on the CDR3 plus reference TRBV28 and TRBJ2-7, the full variable domain is DVKVTQSSRYLVKRTGEKVFLECVQDMDHENMFWYRQDPGLGLRLIYFSYDVKMKEKGDIPEGYSVSREKKERFSLILESASTNQTSMYLCASSGQVHEQYFGPGTRLTVT.